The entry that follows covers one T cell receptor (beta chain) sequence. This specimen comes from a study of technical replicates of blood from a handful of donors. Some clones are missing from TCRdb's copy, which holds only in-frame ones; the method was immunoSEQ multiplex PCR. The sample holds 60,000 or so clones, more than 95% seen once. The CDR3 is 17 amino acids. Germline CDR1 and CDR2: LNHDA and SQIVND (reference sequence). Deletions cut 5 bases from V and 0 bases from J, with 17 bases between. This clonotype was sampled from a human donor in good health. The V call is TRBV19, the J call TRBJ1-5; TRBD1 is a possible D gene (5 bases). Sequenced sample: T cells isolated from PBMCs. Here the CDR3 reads CASSPRGWIYSNQPQHF. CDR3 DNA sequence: TGTGCCAGTAGTCCCCGGGGGTGGATATATAGCAATCAGCCCCAGCATTTT.